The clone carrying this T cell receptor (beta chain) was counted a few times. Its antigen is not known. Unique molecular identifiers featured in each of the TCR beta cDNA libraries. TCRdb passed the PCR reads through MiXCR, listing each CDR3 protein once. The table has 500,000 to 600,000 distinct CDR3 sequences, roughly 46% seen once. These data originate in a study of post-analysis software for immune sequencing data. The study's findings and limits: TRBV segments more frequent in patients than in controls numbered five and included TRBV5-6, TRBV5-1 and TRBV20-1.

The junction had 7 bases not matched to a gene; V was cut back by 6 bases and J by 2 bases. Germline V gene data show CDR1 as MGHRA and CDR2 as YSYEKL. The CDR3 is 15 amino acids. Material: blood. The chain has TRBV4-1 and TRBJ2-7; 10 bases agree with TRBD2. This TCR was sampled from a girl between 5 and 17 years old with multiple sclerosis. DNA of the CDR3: TGCGCCAGCAGTGCCACTAGCGGGGTTACCTACGAGCAGTACTTC. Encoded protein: CASSATSGVTYEQYF.